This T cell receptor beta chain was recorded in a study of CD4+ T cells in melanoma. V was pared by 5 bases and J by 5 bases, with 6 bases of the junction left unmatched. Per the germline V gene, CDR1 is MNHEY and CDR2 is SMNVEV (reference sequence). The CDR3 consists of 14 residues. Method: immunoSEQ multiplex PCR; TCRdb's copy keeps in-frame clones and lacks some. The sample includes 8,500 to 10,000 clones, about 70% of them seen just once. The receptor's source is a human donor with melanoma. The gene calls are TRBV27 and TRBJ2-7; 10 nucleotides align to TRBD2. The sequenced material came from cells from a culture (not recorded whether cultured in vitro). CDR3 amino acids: CASSKLAGRHEQYF. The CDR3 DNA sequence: TGTGCCAGCAGTAAACTAGCGGGGCGCCACGAGCAGTACTTC.